These 21 T cell receptor beta chains originate from one sample sequenced in a study of blood T cell repertoires in COVID-19. Sequencing was performed with immunoSEQ multiplex PCR; in TCRdb, only in-frame clones are kept and a portion is missing. The table includes 250,000 to 350,000 clones, approximately 88% detected once. Sequencing was carried out using peripheral blood. Receptors originate from a human donor with COVID-19, enrolled during active disease. The donor label of this sample is uncertain.

The CDR3 here is CASSIDPGQKYYEQYF. The CDR3 nucleotides are TGTGCCAGTAGTATAGACCCGGGACAGAAATACTACGAGCAGTACTTC. J is TRBJ2-7 and V is TRBV19, with 7 bases aligning to TRBD1. Germline V gene data show CDR1 as LNHDA and CDR2 as SQIVND (reference sequence). This CDR3 comprises 16 residues. Trimming cost V 0 bases and J 3 bases; bases outside gene matches: 8. Variable domain in full (rest from reference TRBV19 and TRBJ2-7): DGGITQSPKYLFRKEGQNVTLSCEQNLNHDAMYWYRQDPGQGLRLIYYSQIVNDFQKGDIAEGYSVSREKKESFPLTVTSAQKNPTAFYLCASSIDPGQKYYEQYFGPGTRLTVT.

V usage is TRBV6-5 and J usage is TRBJ2-1; D is uncertain. Germline V gene lookup returns CDR1 MNHEY and CDR2 SVGAGI. Trimming removed 4 bases at V and 6 bases at J, with 13 bases between. The CDR3 runs to 14 residues. The CDR3 region is CASSFRLPFNEQFF. The CDR3 DNA sequence: TGTGCCAGCAGTTTTAGACTCCCCTTCAATGAGCAGTTCTTC.

On this clone itself: Different DNA sequences within this sample yield the same CDR3. V usage is TRBV6-5 and J usage is TRBJ1-5, with D possibly TRBD1 on 5 matching bases. V dropped 5 bases and J dropped 7 bases, with 12 bases sitting between them. CDR3 length equals 13 residues. Looked up from germline, CDR1 is MNHEY and CDR2 is SVGAGI. CDR3 nucleotide sequence: TGTGCCAGCAGTCGGCAGGGAGGACAGCCCCAGCATTTT. Translating it yields CASSRQGGQPQHF.

The rearrangement uses TRBV2 and TRBJ2-5; 7 nucleotides match TRBD2. Germline CDR1 SNHLY, CDR2 FYNNEI. The CDR3 has 13 residues. The V and J ends lost 2 bases and 7 bases, in that order; junction bases with no gene match: 4. The CDR3 DNA reads TGTGCCAGCAGTGAATGGGGGGAGGGGACCCAGTACTTC. Protein: CASSEWGEGTQYF.

CDR3 region: CASSRQGANEKLFF. The CDR3 DNA is TGTGCCAGCAGCCGACAGGGGGCTAATGAAAAACTGTTTTTT. This chain connects TRBV11-2 to TRBJ1-4, with 9 bases aligning to TRBD1. Trimming cost V 5 bases and J 3 bases; bases outside gene matches: 1. CDR3 length: 14 amino acids. Germline V gene sequence: CDR1 SGHAT, CDR2 FQNNGV.

This clone was picked up a small number of times. The chain links TRBV7-9 to TRBJ1-2, with 8 bases aligning to TRBD1. Germline-derived CDR1 and CDR2 are SEHNR and FQNEAQ (reference sequence). The CDR3 contains 15 residues. V dropped 1 base and J dropped 4; count of bases not matched to a gene: 5. In nucleotides, the CDR3 is TGTGCCAGCAGCTTAGGTAGGGGACAGGCCTATGGCTACACCTTC. Its translation is CASSLGRGQAYGYTF.

The chain combines TRBV30 with TRBJ2-2, with TRBD1 matching over 7 bases. CDR1 GTSNPN and CDR2 SVGIG come from the germline V gene (reference sequence). V shed 1 base and J 5 bases; nucleotides not matched to a gene: 4. CDR3 length equals 14 residues. The CDR3 DNA is TGTGCCTGGAGTGAGGGACAGCCTACCGGGGAGCTGTTTTTT. It is translated as CAWSEGQPTGELFF.

This chain links TRBV6-5 with TRBJ2-7; 7 bases agree with TRBD1. The CDR3 loop spans 15 amino acids. V lost 6 bases to trimming and J lost 3 bases; unmatched junction nucleotides: 11. The germline V gene encodes CDR1 MNHEY and CDR2 SVGAGI. This CDR3 is CASSQTPGQIYEQYF. For the CDR3, the DNA is TGTGCCAGCAGCCAGACTCCGGGACAGATCTACGAGCAGTACTTC.

The V gene is TRBV7-2, the J gene TRBJ2-3, with 11 bases aligning to TRBD2. Unmatched junction bases numbered 8, after V lost 5 bases and J lost 4 bases. This CDR3 is 16 amino acids long. Germline lookup yields CDR1 SGHTA and CDR2 FQGNSA. CDR3 region: CASSPRLAGGADTQYF. The CDR3 bases are TGTGCCAGCAGCCCTCGGCTAGCGGGAGGAGCAGATACGCAGTATTTT.

The rearrangement links TRBV6-6 to TRBJ1-4, with D maybe TRBD1 (5 bases). V was shortened by 5 bases and J by 4 bases, with 11 bases between the two germline ends. CDR3 size: 14 residues. Germline values: CDR1 MNHNY, CDR2 SVGAGI (reference sequence). CDR3 DNA: TGTGCCAGCAGTGACAGCCCCCTTAATGAAAAACTGTTTTTT. Translated: CASSDSPLNEKLFF.

The chain employs TRBV25-1 and TRBJ1-4; maybe TRBD1 (5 bases). The V end lost 3 bases, the J end lost 3 bases, and 11 bases lay between the germline ends. This CDR3 has 15 residues. CDR1 and CDR2 (germline): MGHDK, SYGVNS. CDR3 residues: CASSDQGLPNEKLFF. CDR3 sequence (DNA): TGTGCCAGCAGTGACCAGGGTCTACCTAATGAAAAACTGTTTTTT.

In this sample, this clone turned up once. The chain combines TRBV6-5 with TRBJ2-7; a weak D match, TRBD2 (6 bases). The J call may be wrong; the DNA end is better matched by TRBJ2-1. Per germline, CDR1 MNHEY and CDR2 SVGAGI. This CDR3 is built from 14 residues. The chain's CDR3 is CASNDPTSYNEQFF. CDR3 coding DNA: TGTGCCAGCAACGACCCGACTAGTTACAATGAGCAGTTCTTC.

This clone was seen just once. V is TRBV10-3 and J is TRBJ2-7; perhaps TRBD2 as D (7 bases). The CDR3 has 14 amino acids. V lost 2 bases and J 4 bases, leaving 12 bases between the germline ends. CDR1 and CDR2 (germline): ENHRY, SYGVKD. The CDR3 DNA reads as TGTGCCATCAGTGAGAGGGGGGGTTTATACGAGCAGTACTTC. Translation gives CAISERGGLYEQYF.

The V gene is TRBV10-3, the J gene TRBJ1-1; a possible D gene is TRBD1 (6 bases). Trimming shortened V by 3 bases and J by 9 bases, and 8 bases separated the two germline ends. This CDR3 has 11 residues. CDR1 and CDR2 (germline): ENHRY, SYGVKD. The CDR3 DNA is TGTGCCATCAGTGAACAGGGAAAAGCTTTCTTT. Translation gives CAISEQGKAFF.

The chain links TRBV11-2 to TRBJ1-1, with D perhaps TRBD1 (5 bases). The CDR3 runs to 14 residues. Trimming removed 4 bases from V and 8 bases from J, with 17 bases in between. Germline V CDR1 and CDR2: SGHAT, FQNNGV. The CDR3 region is CASSYNRITEEAFF. CDR3 coding DNA: TGTGCCAGCAGCTACAACAGGATAACTGAAGAAGCTTTCTTT.

This clone was seen once. The genes are TRBV5-6 and TRBJ2-7, with D possibly being TRBD2 (5 bases). V was trimmed by 4 bases and J by 3 bases, leaving 23 bases between them. Germline V CDR1 and CDR2: SGHDT, YYEEEE. This CDR3 contains 17 residues. CDR3 sequence reads: CASSDSAGGQSYYEQYF. The CDR3, as DNA: TGTGCCAGCAGCGATAGTGCGGGCGGGCAGAGCTACTACGAGCAGTACTTC.

The CDR3 region has the DNA TGTGCCAGTGCCTTCCTTTTGTCTCTAGCGGGCTCCTACAATGAGCAGTTCTTC. It codes for CASAFLLSLAGSYNEQFF. V usage is TRBV28 and J usage is TRBJ2-1, with 8 bases aligning to TRBD2. The V gene end was trimmed by 9 bases and the J gene end by 0 bases; junction bases not matched to a gene: 16. This CDR3 spans 18 amino acids. The germline gives CDR1 MDHEN, CDR2 SYDVKM.

The chain carries TRBV2 and TRBJ2-5, with D perhaps matching TRBD2 (5 bases). CDR1 SNHLY and CDR2 FYNNEI come from the germline V gene. V lost 3 bases to trimming and J lost 5 bases, with 16 bases between them. The CDR3 loop spans 15 amino acids. In DNA form, the CDR3 reads TGTGCCAGCAGTGATAGAAGTAGCGTGTGGGAGACCCAGTACTTC. Protein sequence: CASSDRSSVWETQYF.

The gene calls are TRBV19 and TRBJ1-1; TRBD1 is a possible D gene (6 bases). Germline V gene sequence: CDR1 LNHDA, CDR2 SQIVND (reference sequence). The CDR3 is 15 amino acids. The V end was cut by 1 base, the J end by 6 bases, with 15 bases between. Written as DNA, the CDR3 is TGTGCCAGTAGTATAGCCTCTTGGGGGGGCGCTGAAGCTTTCTTT. Translation: CASSIASWGGAEAFF.

A few counts support this clone. The chain combines TRBV5-6 with TRBJ2-5; tentatively, D is TRBD2 (6 bases). This CDR3 is 15 amino acids long. V lost 2 bases, J lost 5 bases, and 16 bases lay in between. Per germline, CDR1 SGHDT and CDR2 YYEEEE. The CDR3 nucleotides are TGTGCCAGCAGCTTAATAGGCGGGGCGGAGGAGACCCAGTACTTC. Translating gives CASSLIGGAEETQYF.

This chain connects TRBV4-2 to TRBJ2-1, with no clear D. Trimming shortened V by 2 bases and J by 2 bases, and 10 bases separated the two germline ends. CDR1 and CDR2 (germline): LGHNA, YNFKEQ. The CDR3 covers 15 residues. CDR3 sequence (DNA): TGTGCCAGCAGCCAAAACAGTCCCACCTACAATGAGCAGTTCTTC. This encodes CASSQNSPTYNEQFF.